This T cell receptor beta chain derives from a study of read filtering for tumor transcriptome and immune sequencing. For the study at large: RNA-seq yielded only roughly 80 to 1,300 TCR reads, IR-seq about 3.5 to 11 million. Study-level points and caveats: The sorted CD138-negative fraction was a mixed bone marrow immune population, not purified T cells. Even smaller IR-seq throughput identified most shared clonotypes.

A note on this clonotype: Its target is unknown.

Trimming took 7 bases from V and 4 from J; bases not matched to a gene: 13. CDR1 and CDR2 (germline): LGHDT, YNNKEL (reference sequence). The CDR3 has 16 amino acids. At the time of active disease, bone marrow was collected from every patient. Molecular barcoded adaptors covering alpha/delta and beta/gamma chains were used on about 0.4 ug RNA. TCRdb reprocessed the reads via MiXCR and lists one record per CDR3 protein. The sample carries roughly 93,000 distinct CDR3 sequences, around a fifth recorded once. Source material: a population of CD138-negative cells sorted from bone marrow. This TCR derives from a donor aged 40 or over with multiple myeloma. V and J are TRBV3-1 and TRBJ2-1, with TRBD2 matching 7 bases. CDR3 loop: CASNTITSGTYNEQFF. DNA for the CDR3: TGTGCCAGCAACACAATCACGAGCGGGACTTACAATGAGCAGTTCTTC.